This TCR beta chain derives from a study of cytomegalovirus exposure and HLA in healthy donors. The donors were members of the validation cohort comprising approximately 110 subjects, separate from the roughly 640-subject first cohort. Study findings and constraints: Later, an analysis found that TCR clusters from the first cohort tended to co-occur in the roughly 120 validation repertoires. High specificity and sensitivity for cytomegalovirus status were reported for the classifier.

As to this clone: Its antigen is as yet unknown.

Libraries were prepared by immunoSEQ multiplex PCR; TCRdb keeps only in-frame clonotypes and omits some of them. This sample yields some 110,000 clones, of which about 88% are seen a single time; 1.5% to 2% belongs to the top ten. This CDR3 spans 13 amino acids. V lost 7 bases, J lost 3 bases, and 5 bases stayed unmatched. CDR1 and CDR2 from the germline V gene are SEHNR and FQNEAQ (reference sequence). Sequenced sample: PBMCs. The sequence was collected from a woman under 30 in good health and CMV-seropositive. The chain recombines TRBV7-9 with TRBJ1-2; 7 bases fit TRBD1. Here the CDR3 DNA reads TGTGCCAGCACCCGGGACAGCTACTATGGCTACACCTTC. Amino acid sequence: CASTRDSYYGYTF.